This is a list of T cell receptor beta chains from one sample in a study of blood T cells in healthy people across ages. In TCRdb, the 5' RACE reads were re-called with MiXCR into one record per CDR3 protein. Of 700,000 to 950,000 distinct CDR3 sequences listed, 35% to 45% are singletons. Sample: blood. These receptors were collected from a woman aged 60 to 75 in good health. Both conserved end residues are part of each CDR3. A D gene is named only where the DNA matches it firmly. Clone size appears in some rows only: once, few, many, or a class for an expanded clone.

J: TRBJ2-3
size: -
D: -
V: TRBV12-5
CDR3: CASGLGLTDTQYF

J: TRBJ1-2
size: few
D: -
V: TRBV12-3/TRBV12-4
CDR3: CASSFTTGGYTF

J: TRBJ2-5
size: few
D: TRBD2
V: TRBV6-5
CDR3: CASSYSGRGGLRETQYF

J: TRBJ2-1
size: -
D: TRBD2
V: TRBV12-3/TRBV12-4
CDR3: CASRARSGGLYNEQFF

J: TRBJ2-7
size: few
D: -
V: TRBV3-1
CDR3: CASSQRGISGRLNEQYF

J: TRBJ2-1
size: -
D: TRBD2
V: TRBV27
CDR3: CASSNSGGDEQFF

J: TRBJ2-7
size: few
D: -
V: TRBV12-3/TRBV12-4
CDR3: CASSLVQDSYEQYF

J: TRBJ2-5
size: few
D: TRBD2
V: TRBV28
CDR3: CATDSGRMSGETQYF

J: TRBJ1-4
size: -
D: -
V: TRBV7-9
CDR3: CASSSRALNEKLFF

J: TRBJ2-1
size: few
D: TRBD2
V: TRBV18
CDR3: CASSPPGLVGRGEQFF

J: TRBJ2-5
size: few
D: -
V: TRBV7-2
CDR3: CASSSYVMETQYF

J: -
size: -
D: -
V: TRBV20-1
CDR3: CSARVNRLETQYF

J: TRBJ2-5
size: -
D: -
V: TRBV14
CDR3: CASGRGKETQYF

J: TRBJ1-5
size: few
D: -
V: TRBV18
CDR3: CASSPPDGGGQPQHF

J: TRBJ2-5
size: few
D: -
V: TRBV7-3
CDR3: CASSLTGWEETQYF

J: TRBJ2-3
size: -
D: -
V: TRBV6-1
CDR3: CASSDGSTDTQYF

J: TRBJ2-1
size: -
D: TRBD2
V: TRBV20-1
CDR3: CSARATSGGAWNEQFF

J: TRBJ1-1
size: many
D: -
V: TRBV6-2/TRBV6-3
CDR3: CASNLQGSTEAFF

J: -
size: -
D: -
V: TRBV7-9
CDR3: CASSLAPSFGEQYF

J: -
size: few
D: -
V: TRBV7-9
CDR3: CASSGRVYEQYF

J: TRBJ1-2
size: many
D: -
V: TRBV29-1
CDR3: CSAGGGNGYTF

J: TRBJ1-4
size: -
D: -
V: TRBV20-1
CDR3: CSALDGWEKLFF

J: TRBJ2-5
size: -
D: -
V: TRBV27
CDR3: CASHPWPGAFETQYF

J: TRBJ2-4
size: -
D: -
V: TRBV7-2
CDR3: CASSLDEVGAYF

J: TRBJ1-4
size: many
D: -
V: TRBV20-1
CDR3: CSARVGGTPGYEKLFF

J: TRBJ2-7
size: -
D: -
V: TRBV10-3
CDR3: CAISGVDSYEQYF

J: TRBJ2-7
size: -
D: -
V: TRBV6-1
CDR3: CASSEALGVYEQYF

J: TRBJ2-4
size: many
D: -
V: TRBV10-1
CDR3: CASNSSEVKNIQYF

J: TRBJ2-1
size: few
D: TRBD2
V: TRBV11-3
CDR3: CASSLHGRADNEQFF

J: TRBJ2-1
size: few
D: -
V: TRBV5-1
CDR3: CASSLGGQHNEQFF

J: TRBJ2-7
size: -
D: -
V: TRBV2
CDR3: CASTGDTSFSYEQYF

J: TRBJ2-7
size: -
D: TRBD1
V: TRBV4-3
CDR3: CASSQRTTGGYEQYF

J: TRBJ2-7
size: -
D: -
V: TRBV12-3/TRBV12-4
CDR3: CASSFGIWVASYEQYF

J: TRBJ2-7
size: many
D: -
V: TRBV7-2
CDR3: CASSLVRFGSYEQYF

J: TRBJ2-1
size: few
D: -
V: TRBV6-5
CDR3: CASSYGLTGTLYNEQFF

J: TRBJ2-5
size: -
D: -
V: TRBV10-3
CDR3: CAISGEHAEETQYF

J: TRBJ2-1
size: -
D: -
V: TRBV14
CDR3: CASGQGLYNEQFF

J: TRBJ2-3
size: -
D: -
V: TRBV5-1
CDR3: CASRGLIDGDTQYF

J: TRBJ2-7
size: -
D: -
V: TRBV20-1
CDR3: CSAPPGRRWEQYF

J: TRBJ2-1
size: few
D: TRBD2
V: TRBV11-2
CDR3: CASSLGPGLAGARSYNEQFF

J: TRBJ2-5
size: -
D: -
V: TRBV7-2
CDR3: CASIPGQKETQYF

J: TRBJ2-6
size: -
D: -
V: TRBV29-1
CDR3: CSVALVPWANVLTF

J: TRBJ2-3
size: many
D: TRBD2
V: TRBV7-9
CDR3: CASSFQTSGSNTQYF

J: TRBJ2-1
size: few
D: -
V: TRBV3-1
CDR3: CASSRSELQQGQFF

J: TRBJ2-1
size: -
D: -
V: TRBV5-1
CDR3: CASSLEGPNNEQFF

J: TRBJ2-2
size: -
D: -
V: TRBV28
CDR3: CASSPSGTNPTGELFF

J: -
size: few
D: TRBD2
V: TRBV9
CDR3: CASSVGLAGDGREQYF

J: TRBJ2-1
size: -
D: -
V: TRBV7-2
CDR3: CASSPLDRNNEQFF

J: TRBJ1-1
size: -
D: -
V: TRBV7-9
CDR3: CASRSGAPNTEAFF

J: -
size: -
D: TRBD1
V: TRBV7-2
CDR3: CASSAAGTETHEQYF

J: TRBJ2-2
size: many
D: -
V: TRBV7-7
CDR3: CASSRGRQVNTGELFF

J: TRBJ2-3
size: -
D: -
V: TRBV12-3/TRBV12-4
CDR3: CASSYNRNTDTQYF

J: TRBJ1-2
size: -
D: TRBD1
V: TRBV20-1
CDR3: CSADRQGGGYTF